This T cell receptor (beta chain) appears in the sequencing data of a study of OX40 agonist ivuxolimab in advanced cancers. Background on the study: Given to patients was ivuxolimab, an agonistic anti-OX40 (CD134) antibody. Study observations and caveats: The antigen specificity of the peripheral T cells (those that were expanded) was not determined.

On this clone itself: Its cognate antigen is unknown.

TCRdb's copy holds only in-frame clones and misses some; the assay was immunoSEQ multiplex PCR. This table has 24,000 or so clones, 79% appearing once. The clonotype originates from an adult with an advanced solid tumor such as melanoma, head and neck, liver or kidney cancer. Sample: CD4+ or CD8+ T cells sorted from blood, taken in a trial of the OX40 agonist ivuxolimab.

CDR3 nucleotide sequence: TGTGCCAGCAGTTTATTGGGGACTTCAGGGCCCCAGCATTTT. It yields the protein CASSLLGTSGPQHF. This chain uses TRBV28 with TRBJ1-5; D possibly corresponds to TRBD1 (5 bases). The V end was cut by 1 base, the J end by 9 bases, with 13 bases between. This CDR3 is built from 14 residues. The germline CDR1 and CDR2 sequences are MDHEN and SYDVKM.